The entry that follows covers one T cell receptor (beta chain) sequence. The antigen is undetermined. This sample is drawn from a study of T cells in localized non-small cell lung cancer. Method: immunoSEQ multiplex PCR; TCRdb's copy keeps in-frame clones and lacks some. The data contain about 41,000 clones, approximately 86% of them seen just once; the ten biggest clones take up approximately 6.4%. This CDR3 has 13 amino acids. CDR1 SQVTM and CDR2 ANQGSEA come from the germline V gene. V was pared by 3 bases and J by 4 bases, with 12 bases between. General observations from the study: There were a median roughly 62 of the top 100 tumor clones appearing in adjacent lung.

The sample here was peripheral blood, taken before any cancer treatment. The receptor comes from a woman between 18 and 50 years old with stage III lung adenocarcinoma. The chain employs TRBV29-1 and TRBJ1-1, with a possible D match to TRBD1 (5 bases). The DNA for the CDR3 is TGCAGCGTTGAGATTACGGGGGGCACTGAAGCTTTCTTT. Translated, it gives CSVEITGGTEAFF.